This T cell receptor (beta chain) comes out of a study of T cell responses to AZD1222 COVID-19 vaccine (dated by TCRdb to the early 2020s). As for the study more broadly: A total of about 250 trial participants underwent TCR sequencing, of whom around 210 had received two doses of AZD1222 and about 25 had received two doses of the MenACWY control vaccine. Trial participants were enrolled by age into 18-55, 56-69 and 70-plus year subgroups, with roughly 160, 29 and 62 TCR-sequenced participants respectively. Summary of the overall study and its limitations: CD4 TCRs associated with the vaccine covered the entire spike protein, and the dominant responses were in regions 160-218 and 743-854. After two AZD1222 doses, spike-specific TCR breadth and depth were significantly higher than at day 0 and than in MenACWY recipients. Conclusions about previously exposed vaccinees are limited because only five to seven AZD1222 recipients were SARS-CoV-2 seropositive at baseline. Most participants were white British and females outnumbered males, and the authors suggested that clonal diversity may have been underestimated. In the small 56-69-year group, the increase in depth fell short of significance, most likely because of low power. Because no samples from the day 14 peak response were available, repertoires could be characterized only after the peak T cell response. Epitopes outside the regions mutated in the B.1.351 and B.1.1.7 variants were reportedly recognized by nearly half of the unique spike-specific TCRs.

The CDR3 regions of human TCRbeta chains were analyzed by immunosequencing. The original methods were these. TCRs in the repertoires were compared against a reference library of SARS-CoV-2-specific TCRs that had been generated with the MIRA antigen-specificity platform. Breadth was defined as the fraction of unique TCRs that were SARS-CoV-2-associated. Depth was defined as the fraction of total T cells that were SARS-CoV-2-associated. Using the MIRA data, every spike-specific TCR was mapped to the spike region that the TCR reacted to and assigned to either a CD4 or a CD8 class. Log10-transformed breadth and depth values were compared by one-way ANOVA with Sidak's multiple comparisons tests. Drawn from immuneACCESS, this table holds only the in-frame rearrangements with V and J called that TCRdb kept. Clones are partly lost; checked studies trace under half to an unresolved V gene and leave the rest unexplained. V, J and clone size derive from that table, while D and trimming were established from the DNA sequence. The sample records under 150,000 clones, roughly 87% of which are singletons. 2.6% of the sample goes to the ten largest clones.

From a lookup of the germline V gene, CDR1 and CDR2 are LGHNA and YSLEER. The CDR3 has 15 amino acids, counting the end cysteine and phenylalanine. Only the CDR3 region is kept as DNA, spanning 45 bases read in frame from base 1. Relative to germline, V is 0 bases shorter and J is 2 bases shorter, with 7 bases between their ends. Points on this clone: The antigen it recognizes is unknown. Nothing much larger sits one base from this clone, and base qualities are not available.

Reading the label with the study, this specimen's time point is: about 28 days (+/-7) after the second vaccine dose. AZD1222 recipients given second doses at about 4 weeks or at about 12 weeks were pooled, since spike-specific TCR depth and breadth were not found to differ between the two schedules. The vaccinee samples were drawn from two UK trials, COV001 and COV002, one of which was a single-blind randomized controlled phase 2/3 trial testing AZD1222 (ChAdOx1 nCoV-19) in healthy adults. For TCRbeta chain sequencing, PBMC samples were collected from trial participants at day 0 and at day 28 after the second dose.

The rearranged segments are TRBV4-3 and TRBJ2-2, with the D gene too uncertain to name. Sample: peripheral blood, taken 28 days after the second AZD1222 dose. The sequence came from an adult who received the AZD1222 COVID-19 vaccine. This receptor has the CDR3 CASSQDTVNTGELFF. The bases read TGCGCCAGCAGCCAAGACACCGTAAACACCGGGGAGCTGTTTTTT.